These 9 T cell receptor beta chains were sequenced from one sample in a study of T cells in Graves' hyperthyroidism and ophthalmopathy. The source material, RNA transcripts, was used to amplify TCR beta CDR3 regions. HTBI primers drove first-round RT-PCR of the TCR CDR3. TCRdb reprocessed the multiplex PCR reads with MiXCR, giving one entry per CDR3 protein. Of 190,000 or so distinct CDR3 sequences listed, approximately 20% are singletons. What was sequenced was blood. The receptors shown here come from a man between 40 and 49 years old with Graves' hyperthyroidism.

The chain joins TRBV2 to TRBJ1-3; a weak D match, TRBD1 (6 bases). Deletions cut 6 bases from V and 3 bases from J, with 12 bases between. The CDR3 sequence is 14 residues long. Germline V gene sequence: CDR1 SNHLY, CDR2 FYNNEI. The CDR3 protein is CASRLTGFGNTIYF. DNA of the CDR3: TGTGCCAGCAGATTAACAGGGTTTGGAAACACCATATATTTT.

This clonotype was seen repeatedly, ten times or more. This chain connects TRBV20-1 to TRBJ1-5; D possibly corresponds to TRBD1 (5 bases). Germline lookup yields CDR1 DFQATT and CDR2 SNEGSKA (reference sequence). CDR3 length: 15 amino acids. V lost 7 bases to trimming and J lost 2 bases, with 18 bases between them. The CDR3 spells CSGLGGGNGNQPQHF. DNA for the CDR3: TGCAGTGGCCTCGGGGGAGGGAATGGCAATCAGCCCCAGCATTTT.

This chain joins TRBV12-3 or TRBV12-4 and TRBJ2-2, with 8 bases aligning to TRBD1. Losses at the gene ends were 3 bases for V and 4 bases for J; bases not matched to a gene: 1. CDR3 size: 14 residues. CDR3 bases: TGTGCCAGCAGTTTGACAGGGGTCACCGGGGAGCTGTTTTTT. It specifies CASSLTGVTGELFF.

This chain joins TRBV20-1 and TRBJ2-7, with D unclear. V gave up 6 bases and J gave up 2 bases, with 20 bases separating them. CDR1 is DFQATT and CDR2 is SNEGSKA in the germline V gene (reference sequence). The length of the CDR3 is 15 residues. CDR3 DNA: TGCAGTGCCCCACCCCTTCGGACCGTCCCCTACGAGCAGTACTTC. Its protein product is CSAPPLRTVPYEQYF.

This clonotype was counted many times. This chain connects TRBV2 to TRBJ1-5, with 10 nucleotides matching TRBD1. The germline CDR1 and CDR2 sequences are SNHLY and FYNNEI. V lost 6 bases, J lost 5 bases, and 4 bases stayed unmatched. The CDR3 is 14 residues long. CDR3 in amino acids: CASSWDRGDQPQHF. As DNA, the CDR3 is TGTGCCAGCAGCTGGGACAGGGGTGATCAGCCCCAGCATTTT.

This chain uses TRBV19 with TRBJ2-2, with TRBD2 matching over 9 bases. This CDR3 comprises 16 residues. The germline V gene has CDR1 LNHDA and CDR2 SQIVND (reference sequence). V trimming: 4 bases; J trimming: 0 bases; junction bases outside the gene matches: 3. CDR3 sequence reads: CASSTSGVSNTGELFF. CDR3 sequence (DNA): TGTGCCAGTAGTACTAGCGGGGTTTCGAACACCGGGGAGCTGTTTTTT.

This clonotype has at least ten counts. In DNA form, the CDR3 reads TGTGCCACCAGTGACCGGGTTAGCACAGATACGCAGTATTTT. It is translated as CATSDRVSTDTQYF. The chain recombines TRBV24-1 with TRBJ2-3; D remains ambiguous. The CDR3 consists of 14 residues. V lost 4 bases and J lost 0, with 7 bases in between. CDR1 and CDR2 (germline): KGHDR, SFDVKD.

This clonotype was observed at least ten times. The rearrangement links TRBV13 to TRBJ2-7; D is perhaps TRBD1 (5 bases). There are 14 residues in the CDR3. Germline CDR1 reads PRHDT; CDR2 reads FYEKMQ (reference sequence). Trimming cost V 3 bases and J 5 bases, with 14 bases left between them. The CDR3 nucleotides read TGTGCCAGCAGCTTTCCGGGCAGGGCTAACGAGCAGTACTTC. Protein product: CASSFPGRANEQYF.

This clonotype was detected a few times. The chain couples TRBV3-1 to TRBJ2-3, with 9 bases lining up with TRBD1. The V segment lost 4 bases and the J segment 3 bases; nucleotides outside the gene matches: 8. This CDR3 is built from 16 residues. Germline V gene lookup returns CDR1 LGHDT and CDR2 YNNKEL (reference sequence). The CDR3 region is CASSPLPGQGTDTQYF. CDR3 sequence (DNA): TGTGCCAGCAGCCCGCTCCCGGGACAGGGAACAGATACGCAGTATTTT.